What follows describes a single T cell receptor (beta chain). There is no known antigen for this receptor. HCMV serostatus was determined by detecting HCMV-specific IgG in serum with a commercial ELISA kit. Ficoll density gradient centrifugation was used to isolate peripheral blood mononuclear cells from blood. The CDR3 measures 15 amino acids from cysteine to phenylalanine. No DNA is given. The listed sequencing device is Illumina HiSeq 2000. TCR beta cDNA libraries were prepared using 5'RACE template switching, which introduced a universal primer site and unique molecular identifiers. Synthesis of cDNA was primed from the TCR beta constant segment and was followed by two consecutive PCR amplification steps. Per the source publication's procedure: MIGEC handled demultiplexing of the reads and grouping by UMI, while MiTCR was used to assemble and quantify clonotypes. To exclude erroneous sequences, only TCR cDNA sequences supported by at least two reads were retained. The tcR package was used for downstream repertoire analysis, and clonotypes were matched between fractions using CDR3 nucleotide sequence together with V segment. VDJmatch was used to annotate antigen specificity against VDJdb, with one amino acid substitution allowed in CDR3. TCRdb reanalyzed the reads, keeping one entry per CDR3 protein sequence and omitting DNA. It is TCRdb's table, rather than the study itself, that gives the V and J calls and clone size. Per the sample table, the count is some 600,000 distinct CDR3 sequences. The top ten clonotypes cover 3.5% to 4.5% of the sample.

The data were taken from a study of T cells expressing NK-cell markers (dated by TCRdb to 2020 to 2021). Regarding the complete study: About 8 donors provided sorted CD3+CD56+NKG2C+, CD3+CD56+NKG2C- and CD3+CD56-NKG2C+ T-cell subsets, whose TCR beta-chain repertoires were profiled. The study sequenced eight donors, all healthy volunteers chosen at random: three men and five women. Among the eight sequenced donors, only one was HCMV-seronegative, while the other seven were HCMV-seropositive. Libraries were sequenced as 2 x 150 bp reads on Illumina HiSeq 2000/2500, MiSeq or NextSeq. Broad study findings and their caveats: Whether the expanded NKG2C-expressing T cell clones were specific for HCMV antigens remained unclear. Those dominant clonotypes were again the most abundant among CD3+CD56-NKG2C+ cells in a handful of donors, at roughly 25-60.1%. For roughly six donors, the dominant CD3+CD56+NKG2C+ clonotypes were among the top 10 CD8+ clonotypes and accounted for about 1.0-8% of CD8+ T cells.

This TCR was sampled from a man in his late teens or twenties in good health. Donor details come from another sample of the same person, matched by shared clones. The rearranged segments are TRBV12-3 or TRBV12-4 and TRBJ2-7; TCRdb reports TRBD1, a call that lacks DNA to check it against. The sequenced sample was blood T cells: a sorted CD56 or NKG2C T cell subset, CD4+ or CD8+ T cells, or bulk PBMC T cells (not recorded which). The CDR3 reads CASSHTGGLYYEQYF.